Sequencing of this T cell receptor (beta chain) was carried out in a study of shared clonotypes between healthy human individuals. The investigators split CD4+ cells into a CD45RA+ naive subset and a CD45RA-negative memory subset. The study's findings and limits: Non-shared clonotypes showed lower generation probabilities than clonotypes common to all four donors. Sample collection involved blood only; tissue repertoires are likely different.

Produced via immunoSEQ multiplex PCR; TCRdb's table is partial and in-frame only. This table holds about 730,000 clones, approximately 72% found once. In the case of this clone: No antigen is known for it.

The CDR3 spans 16 residues. CDR1 is SQVTM and CDR2 is ANQGSEA in the germline V gene. V lost 7 bases and J lost 4; bases outside the gene matches: 10. The TCR originated in a woman in her 30s in good health. Sequencing used memory CD4+ T cells sorted from blood. The sample's subset: CD45RA-negative fraction. This sequence joins TRBV29-1 and TRBJ2-5; 15 bases agree with TRBD2. The CDR3 spells CSALTGLAGGTETQYF. CDR3 DNA: TGCAGCGCCCTCACTGGACTAGCGGGAGGGACAGAGACCCAGTACTTC.